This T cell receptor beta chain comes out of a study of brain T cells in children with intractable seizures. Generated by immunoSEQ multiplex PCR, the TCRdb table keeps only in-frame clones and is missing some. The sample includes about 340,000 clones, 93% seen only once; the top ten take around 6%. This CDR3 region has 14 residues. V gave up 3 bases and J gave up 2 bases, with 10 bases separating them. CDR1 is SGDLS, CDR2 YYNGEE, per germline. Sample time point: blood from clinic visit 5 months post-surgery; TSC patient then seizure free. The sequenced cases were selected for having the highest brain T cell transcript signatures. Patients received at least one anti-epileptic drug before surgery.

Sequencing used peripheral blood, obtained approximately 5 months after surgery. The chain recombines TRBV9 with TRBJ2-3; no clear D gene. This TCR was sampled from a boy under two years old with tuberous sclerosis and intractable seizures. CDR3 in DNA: TGTGCCAGCAGCGCCCGAAGGGCCACAGATACGCAGTATTTT. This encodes CASSARRATDTQYF.